The 9 T cell receptor beta chains listed next were all sequenced from one sample in a study of blood T cell repertoires in COVID-19. Clones were sequenced by immunoSEQ multiplex PCR, and TCRdb holds only the in-frame ones, with some missing. Among approximately 300,000 clones listed, about nine tenths were seen once. Sequenced: peripheral blood. The receptors come from a woman in her 50s who had recovered from COVID-19.

The V and J genes are TRBV7-3 and TRBJ2-1; D unresolved. The CDR3 length is 14 residues. Germline CDR1 and CDR2: SGHTA and FQGTGA. With 3 bases removed from V and 1 base from J, the gap between germline ends came to 7 bases. The CDR3: CASSLRGSYNEQFF. CDR3 DNA: TGTGCCAGCAGCTTGAGAGGATCCTACAATGAGCAGTTCTTC.

The gene calls are TRBV6-2 or TRBV6-3 and TRBJ1-1; D remains ambiguous. CDR3 length: 11 residues. Germline V CDR1 and CDR2: MNHEY, SVGEGT. Trimming left V 2 bases short and J 7 bases short, with 5 bases between. CDR3 sequence (DNA): TGTGCCAGCAGTTACCTCTTTGAAGCTTTCTTT. This sequence encodes CASSYLFEAFF.

The V and J genes are TRBV5-6 and TRBJ1-6; D gene ambiguous. Trimming removed 1 base from V and 6 bases from J, with 11 bases in between. This CDR3 has 15 residues. Germline V CDR1 and CDR2: SGHDT, YYEEEE. DNA of the CDR3: TGTGCCAGCAGCTTGAAAGGAGGGATTAATTCACCCCTCCACTTT. This codes for CASSLKGGINSPLHF. Full variable domain (missing parts from reference TRBV5-6 and TRBJ1-6): DAGVTQSPTHLIKTRGQQVTLRCSPKSGHDTVSWYQQALGQGPQFIFQYYEEEERQRGNFPDRFSGHQFPNYSSELNVNALLLGDSALYLCASSLKGGINSPLHFGNGTRLTVT.

This clone was seen only once. The chain carries TRBV19 and TRBJ1-2; D is possibly TRBD1 (5 bases). Germline V CDR1 and CDR2: LNHDA, SQIVND (reference sequence). The CDR3 contains 12 residues. The germline V and J ends were trimmed by 7 bases and 8 bases, with 14 bases remaining between them. CDR3 sequence (DNA): TGTGCCAGTAAAGGCGGGGACTGGGGCTACACCTTC. This sequence encodes CASKGGDWGYTF.

The chain joins TRBV6-5 to TRBJ2-7; 9 bases are a match to TRBD2. Trimming cost V 4 bases and J 4 bases; bases outside gene matches: 5. The CDR3 runs 14 residues. Germline V gene sequence: CDR1 MNHEY, CDR2 SVGAGI. The CDR3 reads CASSSSGALYEQYF. CDR3 sequence (DNA): TGTGCCAGCAGTTCTAGCGGGGCCCTATACGAGCAGTACTTC.

The V call is TRBV2, the J call TRBJ1-4; the D gene is possibly TRBD1 (6 bases). This CDR3 contains 12 residues. Deletions cut 3 bases from V and 14 bases from J, with 13 bases between. The germline V gene encodes CDR1 SNHLY and CDR2 FYNNEI. The CDR3 nucleotides read TGTGCCAGCAGTGATTCCAGGGGTAGCCTGTTTTTT. Translated, it gives CASSDSRGSLFF.

V usage is TRBV7-2 and J usage is TRBJ2-1, with D hard to call. The V and J ends lost 1 base and 0 bases respectively, with 4 bases between them. The CDR3 length is 14 residues. Looked up from germline, CDR1 is SGHTA and CDR2 is FQGNSA. This CDR3 is CASSLESSYNEQFF. The CDR3 nucleotides read TGTGCCAGCAGCTTAGAGAGCTCCTACAATGAGCAGTTCTTC.

The chain links TRBV6-5 to TRBJ1-5; a weak D match, TRBD1 (5 bases). CDR3 length: 13 residues. CDR1 MNHEY and CDR2 SVGAGI come from the germline V gene. The V gene lost 7 bases and the J gene lost 2 bases, with 9 bases spanning the gap. In DNA form, the CDR3 reads TGTGCCAGCACAGACAGACGCAATCAGCCCCAGCATTTT. Translation: CASTDRRNQPQHF.

The chain recombines TRBV7-9 with TRBJ2-7, with D perhaps TRBD2 (5 bases). This CDR3 spans 15 amino acids. The germline CDR1 and CDR2 sequences are SEHNR and FQNEAQ (reference sequence). With 1 base removed from V and 5 bases from J, the gap between germline ends came to 15 bases. The CDR3 DNA is TGTGCCAGCAGCTTAGGCCCCTCGGGGAAAGACGAGCAGTACTTC. Its protein is CASSLGPSGKDEQYF.